Described below is a single TCR beta chain sequence and its context. What it recognizes is unknown. This sample was included in a study of cytomegalovirus exposure and HLA in healthy donors. Looking at the study overall: Earlier findings included more than 95 million unique TCR beta sequences obtained from about 179 million T cells.

The junction had 4 bases not matched to a gene; V was cut back by 2 bases and J by 2 bases. This CDR3 is 15 amino acids long. CDR1 is SGDLS and CDR2 is YYNGEE in the germline V gene. Healthy bone marrow donors made up the donors. 13 Jbeta primers and 60 Vbeta primers were used for the PCR. Sequencing was performed with immunoSEQ multiplex PCR; in TCRdb, only in-frame clones are kept and a portion is missing. The sample shows 30,000 to 40,000 clones, roughly three quarters of them seen only once. Study-level results: Earlier results showed most TCR beta V segments being productive about 87% or about 30% of the time. Later analysis reportedly placed an Asian-associated ancestry cluster below the approximately 700-donor mean in N-insertions.

The chain uses TRBV9 and TRBJ2-1; TRBD2 matches 7 bases. The source material was PBMCs. The receptor's source is a man aged 25-45 years in good health and CMV-seronegative. In DNA form, the CDR3 reads TGTGCCAGCAGCGTCCAAGCGGGGCCCTACAATGAGCAGTTCTTC. Encoded protein: CASSVQAGPYNEQFF. The entire variable domain, with the rest obtained from reference TRBV9 and TRBJ2-1, is as follows: DSGVTQTPKHLITATGQRVTLRCSPRSGDLSVYWYQQSLDQGLQFLIQYYNGEERAKGNILERFSAQQFPDLHSELNLSSLELGDSALYFCASSVQAGPYNEQFFGPGTRLTVL.